One T cell receptor (beta chain) is described in this entry. This clone came up once. It has no known antigen specificity. There are no base qualities to consult, and no much larger clone falls within one base. Trimming takes 2 bases off V and 2 bases off J; junction bases not matched to a gene: 17. From the cysteine up to the phenylalanine, the CDR3 has a length of 20 residues. Only the CDR3 DNA is retained, 60 bases long and in frame from the first base. Via the germline V gene, CDR1 is SGHRS and CDR2 YFSETQ. This specimen comes from a study of cytomegalovirus exposure and HLA in healthy donors (dated 2017 in TCRdb). Regarding the study in general: An earlier analysis of roughly 500 of the donors reported more than 250 Gb of sequence data and about 100 million unique TCR beta sequences from some 180 million T cells. The genetic ancestry cluster associated with self-reported Caucasian donors included over 65% of the 398 genotyped donors. Four to six DR-DQ haplotypes were handled as single units for association and clustering, since linkage in the cohort was strong. An early release covering roughly 640 HLA-typed donors comprised about 300 gigabases of sequencing data and tens of millions of unique TCR sequences. Class I and class II HLA loci were covered by the typing at four-digit resolution. Besides the first cohort of roughly 660 subjects, a separate validation cohort made up of roughly 120 different subjects was used. The study was designed to test whether signatures of past pathogen exposure could be identified by cataloging public T cell receptors. Among over 350 genotyped donors of the cohort, an average of 235,054 unique TCR beta nucleotide sequences were sequenced per donor, 15% to 20% of them non-productive. The number of donors typed differed by locus, with roughly 620-630 for A, B, C, DRB1 and DQB1, roughly 550 for DQA1, approximately 570 for DPA1, and some 470 for DPB1. An earlier analysis of about 620 of the donors applied high-throughput TCR beta sequencing to assess whether each TCR beta V gene segment acted as functional or pseudogenic. Using immunosequencing, the study profiled T cell repertoires from 550 to 750 subjects and related those repertoires to cytomegalovirus serostatus. In a later genetic analysis, genome-wide SNP genotypes for about 65% of the roughly 670 donors were used, and that subset was treated as a discovery cohort. All discovery cohort repertoires had been generated on a single sequencing platform. A later analysis re-analyzed previously published TCR beta repertoires from approximately 700 donors and added high-resolution HLA genotyping to study TCR occurrence patterns. Donor age, sex, ethnicity and CMV serostatus were collected together with the repertoire data. To predict cytomegalovirus infection status, the study combined high-throughput TCR immunosequencing, statistical association of individual TCRs with disease status, and machine learning. Rather than using new phenotypic data, the later analysis identified candidate immune exposures from TCR beta sequences and from how often those sequences occurred across donors.

Study-level results and caveats: In a later analysis, the rate of TCR association differed among HLA loci, with DRB1 alleles having the most associated TCRs and HLA-C alleles having the fewest. The classifier was reported to diagnose cytomegalovirus status with high specificity and sensitivity in both the original and validation cohorts. The earlier analysis of approximately 590 of the donors excluded roughly 17 rarely observed V segments, including chromosome 9 orphons, because counts were too low. Sequencing depth was assumed to be roughly uniform across donors in the presence/absence analyses, though that assumption may not hold. Some IMGT-functional V segments, including TRBV6-2 and TRBV6-3, could not be distinguished by the 87-base-pair reads and were therefore excluded. Correlated functional status among segregating V segments might be attributable to linkage disequilibrium, but an unknown experimental factor could not be ruled out. CMV serostatus was the only immune exposure information available for the cohort. Specific HLA alleles were associated with 16,951 TCR beta sequences at a false discovery rate of 0.05 in a later analysis. A further reported finding was that TCR beta sequences accurately predicted the HLA-A and HLA-B alleles for most subjects in the first cohort. In a later analysis, most CMV-associated TCR beta chains were found to appear HLA-restricted, with HLA associations seemingly driven largely by CMV exposure. Assigning TCR associations to individual alleles was difficult when HLA alleles, especially DR and DQ, strongly co-occurred. A later genetic analysis reported fewer N-insertions in productive TCRs among donors in an Asian-associated ancestry cluster than the roughly 670-donor mean. Only TCR beta chains were sequenced in this cohort, and the absence of alpha or paired-chain data limited detectable features. The authors suggested that the approach could potentially be generalized to other disease states and immunological phenotypes. An association between a missense DCLRE1C variant and V-gene and J-gene trimming of TCR beta chains was found in a later genetic analysis and replicated in an independent cohort. In the study, around 150 TCR beta chains were listed as associated with cytomegalovirus. Because HLA typing was unavailable for some donors at each locus, only the typed subset was used in association tests. In vitro tests confirmed that three of the cytomegalovirus-associated TCR beta chains recognize cytomegalovirus antigens. A later analysis found that HLA-associated TCR beta chains were more clonally expanded and had lower generation probabilities than equally common non-associated chains. A cluster of highly shared sequence variants was judged likely to represent a technical artifact of the sequencing pipeline. In an earlier analysis of fewer than 750 of the donors, most TCR beta V segments were observed in productive rearrangements about 87% or about 30% of the time, broadly matching IMGT annotations. In a later analysis, several top co-occurrence clusters were reported to appear linked to parvovirus B19, influenza, CMV and Epstein-Barr virus. Across donors, most TCR sequences were observed very rarely, whereas some public TCRs were present in many individuals.

The cohort comprised hundreds of healthy bone marrow donors. All cohort members were sampled while nominally healthy, although unrecorded immune exposures were likely present. The donor tested CMV seronegative and was one of the 352 seronegative cohort members. Every donor gave a peripheral blood sample, and the peripheral blood mononuclear cells from that sample were used for TCR beta sequencing. The Qiagen DNeasy Blood Extraction Kit was used to extract genomic DNA from the blood cell samples. Libraries were constructed by the immunoSEQ multiplex PCR assay. For the multiplex PCR, a mixture combining 60 forward primers for TCR Vbeta segments and 13 reverse primers for TCR Jbeta segments was used. Amplification of the CDR3 region of rearranged TCR beta genes was performed with a multiplex PCR assay on genomic DNA. The amplified TCR beta libraries were sequenced on the Illumina HiSeq System as 87-base-pair reads. The authors processed their data as follows. A later analysis tallied around 87 million unique TCR beta chains across the 666 repertoires, and about 10 million of those chains were shared by two or more donors. A nearest-neighbor algorithm error-corrected the raw reads and collapsed the reads into unique sequences, merging closely related sequences to remove PCR and sequencing errors. V, D and J gene segments were assigned by aligning CDR3 sequences to IMGT reference sequences. For a sequence to be retained, a match of at least six nucleotides was required to both a V gene segment and a J gene segment. Rearrangements were called productive when the CDR3 lacked stop codons and stayed in frame with V and J; all others were non-productive. CDR3 was defined according to IMGT convention as the region running from the second conserved V-encoded cysteine to the conserved J-encoded phenylalanine. Sequences without an unambiguous match to a single V gene segment were excluded from the earlier analysis of 450 to 650 of the donors. An earlier analysis of a few hundred of the donors called V segments functional above 56.7% productive rearrangements and segregating when the between-donor standard deviation exceeded 5%. A statistical classification framework was built to diagnose cytomegalovirus status from the catalog of TCR beta chain sequences. A later analysis assigned V and J genes by comparing TCR nucleotide sequences with IMGT/GENE-DB human TR gene sequences. A later analysis assigned CDR3 sequences and most-parsimonious VDJ recombination scenarios with the TCRdist pipeline. A later analysis defined each TCR beta chain by its CDR3 amino acid sequence plus V-gene family, and excluded reads lacking a unique V-gene family. A later analysis removed 592 highly shared, low-generation-probability nucleotide sequences to deal with suspected cross-contamination and a sequencing artifact. In a later analysis, a clonal expansion index was calculated for each public chain from normalized within-repertoire ranks of inferred template counts. In a later analysis, generation probabilities were computed with a VDJ recombination model fitted to out-of-frame rearrangements, and the resulting probabilities were checked against IGoR. Hypergeometric tests were used in a later analysis to score TCR-TCR, TCR-HLA and TCR-CMV co-occurrence, with a repertoire-size bias correction applied to the TCR pairs. To estimate false discovery rates, a later analysis permuted the HLA or CMV assignments 20 times. In a later analysis, co-occurring TCRs were grouped using DBSCAN, and TCRdist sequence similarity was added for clustering within HLA-allele-positive subsets. Co-occurrence clustering excluded repertoires with fewer than 30,000 or more than 120,000 public chains, plus five with anomalous nucleotide sharing. What TCRdb holds here is the immuneACCESS table cut down to in-frame rearrangements. Part of the clones is not present; checked against another copy, under half of the missing clones reflect an unresolved V gene, and the others are unexplained. D and trimming come from the DNA, and the V and J calls and clone size come from that table. The sample table lists roughly 150,000 clones, around 80% of them with a count of one. The leading ten clones occupy 1.2% of the sample.

The sample comprised PBMCs. The TCR originated in a female donor in good health and CMV-seronegative. The chain employs TRBV5-1 and TRBJ2-7; TRBD2 lines up with 12 middle nucleotides. The CDR3 reads as follows: CASSLPSGTSGPTSPYEQYF. The base sequence is TGCGCCAGCAGCTTACCCTCCGGGACTAGCGGGCCTACGTCCCCCTACGAGCAGTACTTC. The variable domain in full, with residues beyond the CDR3 obtained from the reference TRBV5-1 and TRBJ2-7 genes, is KAGVTQTPRYLIKTRGQQVTLSCSPISGHRSVSWYQQTPGQGLQFLFEYFSETQRNKGNFPGRFSGRQFSNSRSEMNVSTLELGDSALYLCASSLPSGTSGPTSPYEQYFGPGTRLTVT.